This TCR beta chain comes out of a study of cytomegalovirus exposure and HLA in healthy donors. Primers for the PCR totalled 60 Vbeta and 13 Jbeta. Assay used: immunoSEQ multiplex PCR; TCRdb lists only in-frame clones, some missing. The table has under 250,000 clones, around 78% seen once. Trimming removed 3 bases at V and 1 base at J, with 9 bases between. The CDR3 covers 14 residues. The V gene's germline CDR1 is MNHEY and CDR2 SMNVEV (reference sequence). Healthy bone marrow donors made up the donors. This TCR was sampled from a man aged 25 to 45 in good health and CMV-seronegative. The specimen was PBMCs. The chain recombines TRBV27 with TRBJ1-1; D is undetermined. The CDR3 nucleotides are TGTGCCAGCAGTTTTTCCGGGAGGAACACTGAAGCTTTCTTT. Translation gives CASSFSGRNTEAFF.